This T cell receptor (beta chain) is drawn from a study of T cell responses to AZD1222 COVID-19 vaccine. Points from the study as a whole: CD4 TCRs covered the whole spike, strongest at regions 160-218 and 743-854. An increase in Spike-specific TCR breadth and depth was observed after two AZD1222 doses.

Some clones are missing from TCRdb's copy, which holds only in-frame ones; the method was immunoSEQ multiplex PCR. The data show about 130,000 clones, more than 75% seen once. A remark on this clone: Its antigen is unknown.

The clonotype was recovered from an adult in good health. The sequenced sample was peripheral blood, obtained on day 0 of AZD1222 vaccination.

The CDR3 here is CASRGPGGNTIYF. The CDR3 region has the DNA TGTGCCAGCAGGGGACCGGGTGGAAACACCATATATTTT. This chain connects TRBV2 to TRBJ1-3; D may be TRBD1 (5 bases). In germline, CDR1 is SNHLY, CDR2 FYNNEI. V was shortened by 6 bases and J by 3 bases, with 9 bases between the two germline ends. This CDR3 region has 13 residues.